This T cell receptor (beta chain) was sequenced for a study of T cell changes during pregnancy in multiple sclerosis. Produced via immunoSEQ multiplex PCR; TCRdb's table is partial and in-frame only. The sample comprises over 90,000 clones, 92% of which are singletons, and roughly 0.88% rests with the top ten. The source is a female donor with multiple sclerosis, enrolled in a pregnancy study. This specimen was peripheral blood, taken after pregnancy.

The CDR3 coding sequence is TGCGCCAGCAGCCAAGATTCGGGACAGGGGGTTGCGTTCTTC. Protein sequence: CASSQDSGQGVAFF. The genes are TRBV4-3 and TRBJ2-1, with TRBD1 identical over 11 bases. The CDR3 totals 14 residues. V was clipped by 0 bases and J by 15 bases; unmatched bases: 7. CDR1 and CDR2 from the germline V gene are LGHNA and YSLEER.